Below are 11 T cell receptor beta chains sequenced from a single sample in a study of neurological immune-mediated disorders. TCRdb recomputed calls from the 5' RACE reads with MiXCR, one row per CDR3 protein. This repertoire shows 84,000 or so distinct CDR3 sequences, roughly an eighth found once; its top ten account for about 5%. Specified time point: longitudinal time-point 2. The sample comprised PBMCs. Receptors originate from a female donor with HTLV-1-associated myelopathy (HAM/TSP).

This clonotype has ten or more counts. The V and J genes are TRBV18 and TRBJ2-2; TRBD1 aligns across 7 bases. CDR3 length: 17 residues. Trimming took 1 base from V and 1 from J; bases not matched to a gene: 6. Germline V CDR1 and CDR2: KGHSH, LQKENI. CDR3 nucleotides: TGTGCCAGCTCACCACTGGGGACAGCCCAGAACACCGGGGAGCTGTTTTTT. Protein: CASSPLGTAQNTGELFF.

A few counts support this clonotype. This chain uses TRBV4-2 with TRBJ2-3; possibly TRBD2 for D (6 bases). Trimming took off 0 bases at V and 0 bases at J, with 13 bases between the two ends. CDR1 is LGHNA and CDR2 is YNFKEQ in the germline V gene. This CDR3 region has 17 residues. The CDR3 DNA follows: TGTGCCAGCAGCCAAGAATGGCGCGGGACTAGCACAGATACGCAGTATTTT. Translating gives CASSQEWRGTSTDTQYF.

The sample holds many counts of this clonotype. V and J are TRBV5-1 and TRBJ1-1, with D unresolved. Trimming removed 1 base from V and 0 bases from J, with 7 bases in between. CDR3 length equals 14 residues. Per germline, CDR1 SGHRS and CDR2 YFSETQ. The CDR3 nucleotides are TGCGCCAGCAGCTTGCACCTCTTGAACACTGAAGCTTTCTTT. Protein product: CASSLHLLNTEAFF.

This clonotype appeared many times. CDR3 coding DNA: TGTGCCAGCAGCGTAGAGGCTGCCAGCTCCTACAATGAGCAGTTCTTC. This gives the protein CASSVEAASSYNEQFF. The chain is built from TRBV9 and TRBJ2-1, with no clear D. The germline V and J ends were trimmed by 0 bases and 0 bases, with 10 bases remaining between them. Germline CDR1 and CDR2: SGDLS and YYNGEE. The CDR3 totals 16 residues.

This chain uses TRBV7-2 with TRBJ2-3, with D unresolved. Germline CDR1 SGHTA, CDR2 FQGNSA. Trimming removed 7 bases from V and 4 bases from J, with 18 bases in between. The length of the CDR3 is 15 residues. The CDR3 region is CASTPGPYWADTQYF. The DNA of the CDR3 is TGTGCCAGCACCCCGGGCCCCTATTGGGCAGATACGCAGTATTTT.

Remarks on this clonotype: A read error may explain this, as a much larger clone is one base away. The chain combines TRBV10-3 with TRBJ2-1; tentatively, D is TRBD1 or TRBD2 (5 bases each). The V end was cut by 7 bases, the J end by 0 bases, with 13 bases between. The CDR3 loop spans 15 amino acids. In germline, CDR1 is ENHRY, CDR2 SYGVKD. The CDR3 DNA sequence: TGTGCCATCATACCCTCAGGGAGCTCCTACAATGAGCAGTTCTTC. Translating gives CAIIPSGSSYNEQFF.

This clonotype has ten or more counts. The V call is TRBV20-1, the J call TRBJ1-6; TRBD1 aligns across 7 bases. Germline values: CDR1 DFQATT, CDR2 SNEGSKA (reference sequence). J lost 0 bases, V lost 0 bases, and 8 bases had no gene match. This CDR3 contains 18 residues. For the CDR3, the DNA is TGCAGTGCTAGAGATACGAGGGGACAGAGCTCCTATAATTCACCCCTCCACTTT. Protein product: CSARDTRGQSSYNSPLHF.

To note about this clonotype: The junction departs from the called germline gene at one end, perhaps through a read error. The chain carries TRBV5-6 and TRBJ1-2; 7 bases map to TRBD1. CDR1 SGHDT and CDR2 YYEEEE come from the germline V gene. This CDR3 contains 17 residues. The CDR3 region is CASSYPGQVLEPYVYTF. For the CDR3, the DNA is TGTGCCAGCAGCTACCCAGGACAGGTCCTAGAACCCTATGTCTACACCTTC.

This chain uses TRBV19 with TRBJ1-5; 7 bases match TRBD1. The V segment lost 2 bases and the J segment 6 bases; nucleotides outside the gene matches: 7. Germline V gene lookup returns CDR1 LNHDA and CDR2 SQIVND (reference sequence). The CDR3 covers 15 residues. CDR3 bases: TGTGCCAGTAGTATAATCGACAGGGTAAGTCAGCCCCAGCATTTT. Residues: CASSIIDRVSQPQHF.

Many counts were recorded for this clonotype. The chain employs TRBV16 and TRBJ1-2, with 8 bases that match TRBD1. CDR3 size: 13 residues. Germline loops: CDR1 KGHSY, CDR2 FQNENV. J gave up 12 bases and V 2 bases, and 8 bases lay outside the gene matches. DNA for the CDR3: TGTGCCAGCAGCCAAGAGACAGGGGCTGAAAACACCTTC. Translation gives CASSQETGAENTF.

This clonotype was counted ten times or more. This rearrangement joins TRBV3-1 to TRBJ2-2, with D tentatively TRBD2 (6 bases). The germline V gene encodes CDR1 LGHDT and CDR2 YNNKEL (reference sequence). V was shortened by 2 bases and J by 0 bases, with 10 bases between the two germline ends. This CDR3 is built from 16 residues. The CDR3 protein is CASSQSGDSNTGELFF. The CDR3 DNA is TGTGCCAGCAGCCAATCTGGGGACTCGAACACCGGGGAGCTGTTTTTT.